The text below deals with one T cell receptor beta chain. This clonotype was counted a few times. This receptor's antigen is unknown. Base quality data are lacking; no much larger clone is found one base away. The data were taken from a study of T cells in Graves' hyperthyroidism and ophthalmopathy (dated by TCRdb to 2018 to 2020). In the study overall: Peripheral blood was sampled at the time of initial diagnosis, prior to any treatment. To identify TCR V-J signatures that set the groups apart, the researchers used a discovery cohort of 95 to 100 patients, made up of under 45 with Graves' ophthalmopathy and about 60 with stable Graves' hyperthyroidism. Whether ophthalmopathy could be predicted prospectively was tested in an independent validation cohort made up of under 20 hyperthyroidism patients plus 17 patients who later progressed to ophthalmopathy. The 100 discovery patients were randomly split 7:3 into training and test sets. In addition, the study compared T-cell repertoires in thyroid tissue and in blood from about 6 Graves' hyperthyroidism patients. After sampling, hyperthyroidism patients received methimazole starting at 30 mg daily, and ophthalmopathy patients received high-dose intravenous methylprednisolone. The paper reports TCR Vbeta CDR3 sequencing of approximately 140 peripheral blood samples: over 40 ophthalmopathy, about 75 hyperthyroidism and approximately 17 progressor patients.

A patient counted as having stable Graves' hyperthyroidism if no progression to ophthalmopathy occurred over 18 months of follow-up. Hyperthyroidism patients were newly diagnosed, had a disease duration of under 2 months, and were aged 18 to 65 years. Patients with uncontrolled infections, other autoimmune diseases, pregnancy or lactation were excluded. Diagnoses were established on the basis of clinical symptoms, serum thyroxine and TRAb, thyroid ultrasound, and orbital computed tomography. PBMCs were isolated from 7.5 to 10 ml of fresh peripheral blood by Ficoll-Paque density gradient centrifugation. Trizol reagent was used to extract total RNA, and RNA quality was then checked on an Agilent 2100 Bioanalyzer. TCR beta CDR3 regions were amplified from RNA transcripts. The TCR CDR3 was subjected to a first round of RT-PCR using the HTBI primer set and the Qiagen OneStep RT-PCR kit. Libraries were constructed in a second round of multiplex PCR, after which size selection and purification were carried out. Libraries were sequenced paired-end with 100 bp reads on an Illumina HiSeq2000. In the paper's pipeline: SOAPnuke was used to process the raw data, removing reads that contained adapters or uncalled bases, had a mean Phred below 15, or lacked an exact match to the constant primer or identifier. COPE v1.2.5 was used to merge the high-quality paired reads, and each unique nucleotide sequence was defined as a clonotype. Clonotypes were aligned to IMGT TRBV, TRBD and TRBJ reference segments using MiTCR v1.1. The analysis was restricted to V-J combinations with a frequency above 0.0001, which together covered 99.2% of the repertoires. The TCS score was defined as F50 (clonal expansion) divided by E x V (chaos), with BLOSUM62-based TCRdist calculated between CDR3 peptides within each V-J. Welch's t-statistics and random forest reduced roughly 500 V-J features to 13, which were used in a naive Bayes classifier (R e1071). Clones were called with MiXCR by TCRdb after fastp trimmed the public reads at Q25, and only in-frame beta chains were retained. Rows merge per CDR3 protein into single entries with the most common DNA and genes. The V and J calls follow TCRdb's processing rather than the paper's. The sample table shows roughly 750,000 distinct CDR3 sequences, and about 17% are seen once. The ten largest make up approximately 8.4% of the sample.

General findings and caveats noted by the study authors: Most expanded thyroid clonotypes (frequency above 0.001) were also found in blood, which suggests that blood repertoires may mirror thyroid immune responses. In validation, progression to ophthalmopathy was predicted by the model with about 70% sensitivity and around 76% specificity, a median of 6.5 months before onset. In cross-validation, a model built on a 13 V-J signature told ophthalmopathy apart from stable hyperthyroidism with under 90% sensitivity and roughly 83% specificity, and in testing the same model reached 80%/75%. Sample size was not statistically predetermined, and blinding of investigators to group allocation was not performed.

As encoded in the germline V gene, CDR1 is LGHNA while CDR2 is YNFKEQ. The CDR3 covers 13 residues, taking in both the cysteine and the phenylalanine. Only the CDR3 portion is preserved as DNA: 39 bases, with reading frame beginning at the first base. The junction shows trimming of 2 bases on V and 6 bases on J, plus 11 bases between the germline ends. The chain uses TRBV4-2 and TRBJ2-7, and possibly TRBD2, on 6 matching bases. The material sequenced was blood. This clonotype originated in a man aged 18 to 30 with Graves' hyperthyroidism. The CDR3 region has the sequence CASSQTRGTEQYF. The nucleotide sequence is TGTGCCAGCAGCCAAACTCGGGGGACCGAGCAGTACTTC.